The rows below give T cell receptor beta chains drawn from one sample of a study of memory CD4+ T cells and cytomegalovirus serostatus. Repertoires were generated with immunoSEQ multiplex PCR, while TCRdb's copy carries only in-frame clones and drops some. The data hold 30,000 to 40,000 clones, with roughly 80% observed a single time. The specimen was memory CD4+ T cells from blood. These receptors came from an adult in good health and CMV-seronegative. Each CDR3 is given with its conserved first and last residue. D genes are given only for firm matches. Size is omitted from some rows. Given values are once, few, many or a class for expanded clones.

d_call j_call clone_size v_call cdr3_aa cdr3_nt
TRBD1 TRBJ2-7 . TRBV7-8 CASSLGTGAQYEQYF TGTGCCAGCAGCTTAGGTACAGGGGCTCAGTACGAGCAGTACTTC
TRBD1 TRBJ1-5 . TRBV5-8 CASSRPIQGASQPQHF TGTGCCAGCAGCCGACCCATACAGGGGGCTAGTCAGCCCCAGCATTTT
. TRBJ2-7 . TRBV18 CASSPQGSGYEQYF TGTGCCAGCTCACCCCAGGGTTCGGGCTACGAGCAGTACTTC
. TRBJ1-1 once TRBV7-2 CASSLGVSGPTEAFF TGTGCCAGCAGCTTAGGGGTCTCGGGTCCCACTGAAGCTTTCTTT
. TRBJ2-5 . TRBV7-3 CASSLGRGIQETQYF TGTGCCAGCAGCTTAGGTCGGGGTATACAAGAGACCCAGTACTTC
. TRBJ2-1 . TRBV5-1 CASSLWEEQFF TGCGCCAGCAGCCTTTGGGAAGAGCAGTTCTTC
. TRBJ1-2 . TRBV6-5 CASSATGVPVYGYTF TGTGCCAGCAGCGCGACCGGGGTGCCCGTCTATGGCTACACCTTC
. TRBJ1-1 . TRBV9 CASSNPNTEAFF TGTGCCAGCAGTAACCCGAACACTGAAGCTTTCTTT
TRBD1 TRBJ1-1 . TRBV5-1 CASDAGTGARNTEAFF TGCGCCAGTGACGCCGGGACAGGGGCGAGGAACACTGAAGCTTTCTTT
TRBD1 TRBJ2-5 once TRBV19 CASSAGETGGHETQYF TGTGCCAGTAGTGCTGGGGAGACAGGGGGCCACGAGACCCAGTACTTC
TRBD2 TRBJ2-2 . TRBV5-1 CASSLPWTSGGNTGELFF TGCGCCAGCAGCCTACCTTGGACTAGCGGTGGAAACACCGGGGAGCTGTTTTTT
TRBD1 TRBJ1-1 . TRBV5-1 CASSLGRQGFGSAEAFF TGCGCCAGCAGCTTGGGAAGACAGGGGTTCGGTTCCGCTGAAGCTTTCTTT
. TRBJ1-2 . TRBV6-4 CASSSDRNYGYTF TGTGCCAGCAGTTCTGACAGGAACTATGGCTACACCTTC
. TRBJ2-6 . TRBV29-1 CSVALGQPALSGANVLTF TGCAGCGTTGCCTTAGGACAGCCAGCGCTCTCTGGGGCCAACGTCCTGACTTTC
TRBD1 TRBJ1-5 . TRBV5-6 CASSTRDRERGQPQHF TGTGCCAGCAGCACCCGGGACAGGGAAAGAGGCCAGCCCCAGCATTTT
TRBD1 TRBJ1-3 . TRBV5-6 CASTPYQDRESGNTIYF TGTGCCAGCACCCCTTATCAGGACAGGGAGTCTGGAAACACCATATATTTT
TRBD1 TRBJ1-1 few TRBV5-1 CASSLGITGGTEAFF TGCGCCAGCAGCTTGGGTATTACAGGGGGCACTGAAGCTTTCTTT
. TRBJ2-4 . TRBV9 CASSLGLAKNIQYF TGTGCCAGCAGCTTAGGTTTAGCCAAAAACATTCAGTACTTC
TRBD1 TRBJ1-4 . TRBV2 CASTGQGNEKLFF TGTGCCAGCACGGGACAGGGAAACGAAAAACTGTTTTTT
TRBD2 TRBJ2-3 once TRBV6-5 CASCLRTSPTDTQYF TGTGCCAGCTGCCTGCGGACTAGTCCCACAGATACGCAGTATTTT
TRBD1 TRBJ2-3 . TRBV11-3 CASSFGQGVRDTQYF TGTGCCAGCAGCTTCGGACAGGGTGTACGAGATACGCAGTATTTT
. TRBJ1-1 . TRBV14 CASSQGRVQAFF TGTGCCAGCAGCCAAGGCAGGGTACAAGCTTTCTTT
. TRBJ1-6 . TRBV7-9 CASSLNGGNSPLHF TGTGCCAGCAGCTTAAATGGCGGAAATTCACCCCTCCACTTT
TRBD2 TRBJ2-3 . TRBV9 CASSVGDSGGPTDTQYF TGTGCCAGCAGCGTGGGCGATAGCGGGGGTCCCACAGATACGCAGTATTTT
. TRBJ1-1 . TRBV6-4 CASSERRDTEAFF TGTGCCAGCAGTGAGAGAAGGGATACTGAAGCTTTCTTT
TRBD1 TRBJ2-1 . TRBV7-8 CASSLALTGASEQFF TGTGCCAGCAGCTTAGCGCTGACAGGGGCAAGTGAGCAGTTCTTC
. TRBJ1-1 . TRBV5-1 CASSAGRVSGNTEAFF TGCGCCAGCAGCGCCGGTAGAGTCTCGGGGAACACTGAAGCTTTCTTT
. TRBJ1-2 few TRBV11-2 CASSQRGPNYGYTF TGTGCCAGCAGCCAGCGGGGGCCTAACTATGGCTACACCTTC
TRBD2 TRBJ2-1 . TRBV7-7 CASSTSGGANEQFF TGTGCTAGCTCAACTAGCGGGGGGGCCAATGAGCAGTTCTTC
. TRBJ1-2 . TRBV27 CASSLTEGNRGYTF TGTGCCAGCAGTTTGACAGAGGGTAATAGGGGCTACACCTTC
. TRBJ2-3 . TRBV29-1 CSVDNIRGTDTQYF TGCAGCGTTGATAATATCAGGGGCACAGATACGCAGTATTTT
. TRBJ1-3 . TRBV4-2 CASSSTYLGENTIYF TGTGCCAGCAGCAGCACCTACCTGGGGGAAAACACCATATATTTT
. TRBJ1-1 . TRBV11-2 CASNNFAATEAFF TGTGCCAGCAACAACTTTGCTGCCACTGAAGCTTTCTTT
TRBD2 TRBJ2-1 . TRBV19 CASSIAGGSYNEQFF TGTGCCAGTAGTATAGCGGGGGGGTCCTACAATGAGCAGTTCTTC
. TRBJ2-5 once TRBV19 CASSAGAGQETQYF TGTGCCAGTAGCGCCGGGGCTGGGCAAGAGACCCAGTACTTC